The present T cell receptor (beta chain) was sequenced within a study of identical twins. Whole-study results and caveats: Memory repertoires lacked the insertion deficit that abundant cord blood beta clonotypes showed. Twin-shared out-of-frame alpha sequences showed excess low generation probability.

Of note for this clonotype: Its matching antigen is unknown.

V lost 1 base to trimming and J lost 7 bases; unmatched junction nucleotides: 4. Germline V CDR1 and CDR2: SGHTA, FQGNSA. This CDR3 contains 15 residues. Unique molecular identifiers were present on the cDNA, and a universal primer site came from template switching. TCRdb re-called the 5' RACE reads with MiXCR, one entry per CDR3 protein. Of 550,000 to 700,000 distinct CDR3 sequences listed, around a tenth are singletons. These data also featured in a second study, about yellow fever vaccine responses in identical twins.

This clonotype originated in a woman aged 18-29 years in good health. The sequencing input was PBMCs. This sequence joins TRBV7-2 and TRBJ1-6; 7 positions agree with TRBD1. The CDR3: CASSLGPTGNSPLHF. The CDR3 bases are TGTGCCAGCAGCTTAGGCCCGACAGGGAATTCACCCCTCCACTTT.